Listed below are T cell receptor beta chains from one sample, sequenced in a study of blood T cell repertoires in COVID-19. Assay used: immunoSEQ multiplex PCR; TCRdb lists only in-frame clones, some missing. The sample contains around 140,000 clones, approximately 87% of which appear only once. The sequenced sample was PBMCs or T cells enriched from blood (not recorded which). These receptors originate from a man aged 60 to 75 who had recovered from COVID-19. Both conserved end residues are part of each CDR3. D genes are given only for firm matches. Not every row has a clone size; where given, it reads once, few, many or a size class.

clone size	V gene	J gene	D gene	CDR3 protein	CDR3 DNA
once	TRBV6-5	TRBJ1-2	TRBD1	CASSSGTGITGYTF	TGTGCCAGCAGCTCCGGGACAGGGATTACGGGCTACACCTTC
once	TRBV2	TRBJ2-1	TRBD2	CASRRTSGAREQFF	TGTGCCAGCAGAAGGACTAGCGGGGCCAGGGAGCAGTTCTTC
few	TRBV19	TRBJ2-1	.	CASSITGWNEQFF	TGTGCCAGTAGTATAACGGGGTGGAATGAGCAGTTCTTC
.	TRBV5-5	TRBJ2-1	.	CASSLAVAGGYNEQFF	TGTGCCAGCAGCTTGGCGGTAGCCGGGGGCTACAATGAGCAGTTCTTC
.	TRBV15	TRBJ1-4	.	CAAGGGLNEKLFF	TGTGCCGCTGGGGGAGGGCTTAATGAAAAACTGTTTTTT
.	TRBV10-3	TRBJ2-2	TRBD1	CAISEGQVLDTGELFF	TGTGCCATCAGTGAAGGACAGGTTTTGGACACCGGGGAGCTGTTTTTT
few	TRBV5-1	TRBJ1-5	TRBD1	CASSVTGGSEQPQHF	TGCGCCAGCAGCGTGACAGGGGGTTCGGAGCAGCCCCAGCATTTT
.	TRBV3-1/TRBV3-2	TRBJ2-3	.	CASSQGQDSKTDTQYF	TGTGCCAGCAGCCAAGGGCAGGACTCGAAAACAGATACGCAGTATTTT
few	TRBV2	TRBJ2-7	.	CASSELGQGYSYEQYF	TGTGCCAGCAGTGAACTTGGTCAGGGGTACTCCTACGAGCAGTACTTC
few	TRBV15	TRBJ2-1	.	CATSRDLRRDNEQFF	TGTGCCACCAGCAGAGATCTTCGGCGGGACAATGAGCAGTTCTTC
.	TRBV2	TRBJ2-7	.	CASSGRGSYEQYF	TGTGCCAGCAGTGGCCGGGGCTCCTACGAGCAGTACTTC
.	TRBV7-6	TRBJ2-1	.	CASSHWGLWEARLDEQFF	TGTGCCAGCAGCCACTGGGGACTGTGGGAGGCCAGGTTGGATGAGCAGTTCTTC
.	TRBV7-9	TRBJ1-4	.	CASSSTPPQLEEKLFF	TGTGCCAGCAGCTCAACCCCACCCCAATTGGAGGAAAAACTGTTTTTT
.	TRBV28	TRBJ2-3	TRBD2	CASRGTSGRGGTDTQYF	TGTGCCAGCAGGGGGACTAGCGGGAGGGGGGGCACAGATACGCAGTATTTT
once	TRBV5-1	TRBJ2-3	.	CASSLVFSSTDTQYF	TGCGCCAGCAGCTTGGTATTCTCTAGCACAGATACGCAGTATTTT
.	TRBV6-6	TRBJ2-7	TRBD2	CASSYPGLAREQYF	TGTGCCAGCAGTTATCCGGGACTAGCGCGTGAGCAGTACTTC
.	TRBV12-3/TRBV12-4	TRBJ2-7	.	CASSLLYEQYF	TGTGCCAGCAGTTTACTTTACGAGCAGTACTTC
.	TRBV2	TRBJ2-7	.	CASSGTATYEQYF	TGTGCCAGCAGTGGGACAGCGACCTACGAGCAGTACTTC
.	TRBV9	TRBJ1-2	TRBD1	CATWTGRDGYTF	TGTGCCACCTGGACAGGGAGGGATGGCTACACCTTC
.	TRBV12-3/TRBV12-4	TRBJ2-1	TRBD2	CASRRGEYNEQFF	TGTGCCAGCAGGCGGGGGGAGTACAATGAGCAGTTCTTC
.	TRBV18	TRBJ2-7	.	CASSPIEAVDSYEQYF	TGTGCCAGCTCACCCATAGAGGCGGTAGACTCCTACGAGCAGTACTTC
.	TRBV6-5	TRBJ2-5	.	CASSLHPRGAQYF	TGTGCCAGCAGTTTACACCCGCGCGGGGCCCAGTACTTC
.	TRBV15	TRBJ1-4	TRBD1	CATSDPGTGDEKLFF	TGTGCCACCAGCGACCCGGGGACAGGGGATGAAAAACTGTTTTTT
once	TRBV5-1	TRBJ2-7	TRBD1	CASSFGTGGNHYEQYF	TGCGCCAGCAGCTTTGGGACAGGGGGTAACCACTACGAGCAGTACTTC
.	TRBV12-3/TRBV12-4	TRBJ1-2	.	CASTGGQGYTF	TGTGCCAGCACCGGGGGGCAAGGCTACACCTTC
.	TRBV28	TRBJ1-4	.	CASSFRGLAEKLFF	TGTGCCAGCAGTTTTCGGGGTTTGGCTGAAAAACTGTTTTTT
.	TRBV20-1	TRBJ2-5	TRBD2	CSASDPAGGETQYF	TGCAGTGCTAGTGACCCAGCGGGAGGAGAGACCCAGTACTTC
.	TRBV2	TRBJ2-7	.	CASSEDRASYEQYF	TGTGCCAGCAGTGAAGACAGGGCTTCCTACGAGCAGTACTTC
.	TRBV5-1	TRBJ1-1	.	CASSADPRGTEAFF	TGCGCCAGCAGCGCCGACCCCAGGGGCACTGAAGCTTTCTTT
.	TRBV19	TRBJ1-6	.	CASSIDRITGSPLHF	TGTGCCAGTAGTATAGATCGAATAACAGGATCACCCCTCCACTTT
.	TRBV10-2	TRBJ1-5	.	CASSGWNQPQHF	TGCGCCAGCTCGGGGTGGAATCAGCCCCAGCATTTT
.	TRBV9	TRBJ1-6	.	CASSHTGQGHSPLHF	TGTGCCAGCAGCCACACTGGGCAGGGTCATTCACCCCTCCACTTT
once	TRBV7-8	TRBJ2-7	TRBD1	CASSPVDRGGRHEQYF	TGTGCCAGCAGCCCAGTCGACAGGGGCGGTCGACACGAGCAGTACTTC
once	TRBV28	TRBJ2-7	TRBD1	CASSGQGKQYF	TGTGCCAGCAGCGGACAGGGTAAGCAGTACTTC
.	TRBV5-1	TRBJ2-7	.	CASSLYRGGEQYF	TGCGCCAGCAGCTTATACAGGGGGGGAGAGCAGTACTTC
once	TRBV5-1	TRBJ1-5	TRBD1	CASSFDRGQPQHF	TGCGCCAGCAGCTTCGACAGGGGACAGCCCCAGCATTTT
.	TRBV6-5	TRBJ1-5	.	CASSYRGVNQPQHF	TGTGCCAGCAGTTACCGGGGGGTCAATCAGCCCCAGCATTTT
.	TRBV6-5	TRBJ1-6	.	CASSAGRGWLPPLHF	TGTGCCAGCAGCGCCGGGAGGGGATGGTTGCCACCCCTCCACTTT
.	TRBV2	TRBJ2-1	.	CASRRDRDYNEQFF	TGTGCCAGCCGGCGGGACAGAGACTACAATGAGCAGTTCTTC
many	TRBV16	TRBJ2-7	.	CASSQWTAYEQYF	TGTGCCAGCAGCCAATGGACAGCCTACGAGCAGTACTTC
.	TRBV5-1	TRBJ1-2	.	CASSPGGGGYTF	TGCGCCAGCAGCCCCGGAGGTGGGGGCTACACCTTC
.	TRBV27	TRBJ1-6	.	CASRFQANSPLHF	TGTGCCAGCAGGTTTCAGGCTAATTCACCCCTCCACTTT
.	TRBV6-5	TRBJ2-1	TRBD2	CASTSSTSGGNEQFF	TGTGCCAGCACCTCATCGACTAGCGGGGGCAATGAGCAGTTCTTC
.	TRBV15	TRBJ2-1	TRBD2	CATSSSLAGDREQFF	TGTGCCACCAGCAGCTCACTAGCGGGGGATCGTGAGCAGTTCTTC
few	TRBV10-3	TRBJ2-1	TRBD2	CAISAIGTSYNEQFF	TGTGCCATCAGTGCTATCGGGACTAGTTACAATGAGCAGTTCTTC
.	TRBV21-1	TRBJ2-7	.	CASSKEGQGFYEQYF	TGTGCCAGCAGCAAAGAGGGACAGGGGTTCTACGAGCAGTACTTC
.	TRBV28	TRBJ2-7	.	CASSSAGMTYEQYF	TGTGCCAGCAGTTCCGCCGGGATGACCTACGAGCAGTACTTC
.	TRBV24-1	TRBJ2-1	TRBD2	CATSDPGLAGHNEQFF	TGTGCCACCAGTGACCCTGGACTAGCGGGGCACAATGAGCAGTTCTTC
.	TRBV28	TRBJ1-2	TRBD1	CASSVPGQAYGYTF	TGTGCCAGCAGTGTCCCGGGACAGGCCTATGGCTACACCTTC
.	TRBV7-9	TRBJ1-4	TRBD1	CASSEGQGAAEKLFF	TGTGCCAGCAGCGAGGGACAGGGGGCCGCTGAAAAACTGTTTTTT
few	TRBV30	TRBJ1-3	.	CAWLTPQFGNTIYF	TGTGCCTGGCTCACCCCCCAGTTCGGAAACACCATATATTTT
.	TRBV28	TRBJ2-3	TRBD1	CASSSQGLWSDTQYF	TGTGCCAGCAGTTCACAGGGGTTATGGTCAGATACGCAGTATTTT
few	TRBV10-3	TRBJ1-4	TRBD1	CAISESETGDEKLFF	TGTGCCATCAGTGAGTCTGAGACAGGGGATGAAAAACTGTTTTTT
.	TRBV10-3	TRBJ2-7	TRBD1	CAISDSQTGDEQYF	TGTGCCATCAGTGACAGTCAGACAGGGGACGAGCAGTACTTC
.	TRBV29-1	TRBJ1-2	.	CSAAGRRDSYTF	TGCAGCGCCGCCGGGAGAAGGGATAGCTACACCTTC
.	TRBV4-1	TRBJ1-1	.	CASSQSVGGTEAFF	TGCGCCAGCAGCCAGTCAGTTGGAGGCACTGAAGCTTTCTTT
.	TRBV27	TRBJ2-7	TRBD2	CASSSGLAGEPGDEQYF	TGTGCCAGCAGTTCGGGACTAGCGGGAGAGCCCGGGGACGAGCAGTACTTC
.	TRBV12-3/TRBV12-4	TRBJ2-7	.	CASKKDSSYEQYF	TGTGCCAGCAAGAAGGACAGTTCCTACGAGCAGTACTTC
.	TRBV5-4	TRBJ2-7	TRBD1	CASSPRGFSYEQYF	TGTGCCAGCAGCCCCAGGGGGTTCTCCTACGAGCAGTACTTC